This TCR beta chain derives from a study of blood T cell repertoires in COVID-19. Libraries were prepared by immunoSEQ multiplex PCR; TCRdb keeps only in-frame clonotypes and omits some of them. This sample has about 170,000 clones; 85% to 90% occur once, and the top ten carry approximately 11%. CDR3 length: 13 residues. CDR1 is SNHLY and CDR2 is FYNNEI in the germline V gene. V shed 8 bases and J 5 bases; nucleotides not matched to a gene: 4. The Seattle patients, enrolled during active infection, were followed longitudinally. The chain is built from TRBV2 and TRBJ2-2; 8 bases map to TRBD2. The origin of this receptor is a woman aged 55-70 years with COVID-19, enrolled during active disease. The sequencing sample was made of peripheral blood. CDR3 loop: CASVLAETGELFF. For the CDR3, the DNA is TGTGCCAGCGTACTAGCGGAAACCGGGGAGCTGTTTTTT.